This TCR beta chain was found in a study of CD8 T cells in Susac syndrome. RNA was extracted with the RNeasy kit, and a quantity of about 0.45 to 1 ug was reverse transcribed using random hexamers. Amplification of TCR beta CDR3 spanned 54 Vbeta and 13 Jbeta via immunoSEQ multiplex PCR. TCRdb reprocessed the immunoSEQ multiplex PCR reads with MiXCR, giving one entry per CDR3 protein. The repertoire includes more than 200,000 distinct CDR3 sequences, 94% of them detected once, and approximately 0.15% sits in the top ten. Germline values: CDR1 MNHNS, CDR2 SASEGT. V was clipped by 2 bases and J by 1 base, with 14 bases between them. CDR3 length equals 16 residues. Findings and limits, study-wide: As acknowledged by the study, its TCR sequencing and HLA analysis included a relatively small number of individuals.

Worth noting for this clonotype: Its antigen is not identified.

Definite or probable Susac syndrome was diagnosed using recently defined diagnostic criteria. TEMRA cells were enriched by FACS, and CD4+ and CD8+ T cells were negatively isolated. The clonotype was recovered from a human donor with Susac syndrome. The chain joins TRBV6-1 to TRBJ2-5; D may be TRBD2 (6 bases). Sequencing was performed on CD4+ T cells from PBMCs. The CDR3 is CASSELSGLGQETQYF. The CDR3 nucleotides read TGTGCCAGCAGTGAATTAAGCGGGTTGGGCCAAGAGACCCAGTACTTC.